The 5 T cell receptor beta chains below were found in one sample sequenced in a study of technical replicates of blood from a handful of donors. Here immunoSEQ multiplex PCR was the method, and the copy in TCRdb shows in-frame clones only, minus some. The top ten clones hold about 0.31% of a sample with some 80,000 clones, 96% of them seen once. Sequencing was done on a sample of T cells isolated from PBMCs. The source of these receptors is a human donor in good health.

The chain carries TRBV27 and TRBJ2-3, with 7 bases identical to TRBD2. V lost 2 bases to trimming and J lost 6 bases; unmatched junction nucleotides: 11. CDR1 is MNHEY and CDR2 is SMNVEV in the germline V gene (reference sequence). CDR3 size: 16 residues. In DNA, the CDR3 is TGTGCCAGCAGTTTAGGTTGGCGGGAGATGAGTGATACGCAGTATTTT. Translation gives CASSLGWREMSDTQYF.

This clone was observed a single time. CDR3: CASSGSAEKLFF. In DNA, the CDR3 is TGTGCCAGCAGTGGGTCCGCGGAAAAACTGTTTTTT. This chain connects TRBV25-1 to TRBJ1-4; D not certain. This CDR3 is 12 amino acids long. Germline-derived CDR1 and CDR2 are MGHDK and SYGVNS. V was pared by 4 bases and J by 8 bases, with 8 bases between.

This chain joins TRBV7-9 and TRBJ2-6; D gene unclear. The CDR3 has 14 residues. The germline V gene has CDR1 SEHNR and CDR2 FQNEAQ (reference sequence). V was shortened by 5 bases and J by 0 bases, with 5 bases between the two germline ends. CDR3 sequence reads: CASSPSSGANVLTF. In DNA form, the CDR3 reads TGTGCCAGCAGCCCGAGCTCTGGGGCCAACGTCCTGACTTTC.

The chain combines TRBV19 with TRBJ2-1; no reliable D call. The V end lost 7 bases, the J end lost 1 base, and 8 bases lay between the germline ends. Germline-derived CDR1 and CDR2 are LNHDA and SQIVND (reference sequence). This CDR3 has 13 residues. In DNA form, the CDR3 reads TGTGCCAGTATAAGTGCGTCCTACAATGAGCAGTTCTTC. This codes for CASISASYNEQFF.

This chain connects TRBV28 to TRBJ1-5, with D unclear. Germline V lookup: CDR1 MDHEN, CDR2 SYDVKM. The CDR3 extends over 17 amino acids. Trimming removed 5 bases at V and 4 bases at J, with 21 bases between. Here the CDR3 reads CASSPRLATGKNQPQHF. The CDR3 nucleotides are TGTGCCAGCAGTCCGAGACTCGCGACCGGAAAAAATCAGCCCCAGCATTTT. Full variable domain (rest looked up from reference TRBV28 and TRBJ1-5): DVKVTQSSRYLVKRTGEKVFLECVQDMDHENMFWYRQDPGLGLRLIYFSYDVKMKEKGDIPEGYSVSREKKERFSLILESASTNQTSMYLCASSPRLATGKNQPQHFGDGTRLSIL.